This T cell receptor beta chain was captured by sequencing in a study of T cell responses to AZD1222 COVID-19 vaccine. Trimming removed 3 bases at V and 1 base at J, with 9 bases between. CDR3 length equals 14 residues. Looked up from germline, CDR1 is ENHRY and CDR2 is SYGVKD. Sequencing used immunoSEQ multiplex PCR; TCRdb keeps in-frame clones, though not all of them. The sample lists fewer than 150,000 clones, 92% seen once, with about 8% in the top ten. The chain joins TRBV10-3 to TRBJ1-1; D not resolved. This TCR was sampled from an adult who received the AZD1222 COVID-19 vaccine. Material: peripheral blood, obtained 28 days after the second AZD1222 dose. This CDR3 is CAISEDTANTEAFF. The CDR3 DNA is TGTGCCATCAGTGAAGATACAGCGAACACTGAAGCTTTCTTT.